This T cell receptor beta chain was identified during a study of control samples from healthy donors and cancer patients. The CDR3 loop spans 15 amino acids. V dropped 4 bases and J dropped 4; count of bases not matched to a gene: 12. In germline, CDR1 is SQVTM, CDR2 ANQGSEA. The method was immunoSEQ multiplex PCR; TCRdb's version includes in-frame clones alone and lacks a portion of them. This table holds about 58,000 clones, roughly 92% found once. The material sequenced was blood. This sequence originates from a man aged 25-45 years in good health. The chain carries TRBV29-1 and TRBJ1-2; TRBD1 aligns across 7 bases. The CDR3 DNA reads as TGCAGCGTTGTAGTTCCGACAGGGACCACCTATGGCTACACCTTC. Residues: CSVVVPTGTTYGYTF.